This TCR beta chain was captured by sequencing in a study of T-cell memory formation after mild COVID-19. Study-level findings and limits: Contracting CD4+ clones were located mainly in CM and EM, and CD8+ clones in EMRA.

From 5'RACE with constant-segment primers came TCR alpha and TCR beta cDNA libraries that carried sample barcodes and UMIs. TCRdb re-analysed the 5' RACE reads in MiXCR, keeping a single row per CDR3 protein. The data contain about 470,000 distinct CDR3 sequences, 15% to 20% of them singletons. As for this clonotype: The target antigen is unknown.

The CDR3 is 14 residues long. V was shortened by 5 bases and J by 1 base, with 10 bases between the two germline ends. The germline gives CDR1 KGHDR, CDR2 SFDVKD. The chain is built from TRBV24-1 and TRBJ1-1; TRBD1 might be the D (5 bases). Sequencing used PBMCs or a T cell subset sorted from them (not recorded which). The receptor was derived from an adult woman who had mild COVID-19 (a few samples of this study predate the infection). Cell type and time point are not known. The DNA of the CDR3 is TGTGCCACCAGTGCGGAGGGACCGAACACTGAAGCTTTCTTT. Protein: CATSAEGPNTEAFF.